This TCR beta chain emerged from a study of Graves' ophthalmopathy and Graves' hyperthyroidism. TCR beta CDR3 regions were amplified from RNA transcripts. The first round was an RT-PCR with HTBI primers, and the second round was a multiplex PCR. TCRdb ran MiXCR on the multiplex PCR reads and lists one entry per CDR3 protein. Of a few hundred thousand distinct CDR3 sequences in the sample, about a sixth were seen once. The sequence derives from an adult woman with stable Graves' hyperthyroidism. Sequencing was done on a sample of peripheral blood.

This chain's CDR3 is CASYPGTEEETQYF. CDR3 bases: TGTGCCAGCTATCCCGGGACGGAAGAAGAGACCCAGTACTTC. The J gene is TRBJ2-5, the V gene TRBV2; TRBD1 or TRBD2 may be the D gene (5 bases each). Trimming removed 8 bases at V and 3 bases at J, with 16 bases between. This CDR3 is 14 amino acids long. Germline loops: CDR1 SNHLY, CDR2 FYNNEI.